This T cell receptor (beta chain) was documented in a study of CD8 T cells in ankylosing spondylitis. This clonotype was seen a few times. Its antigen remains unknown. This CDR3 is built from 18 residues. The trim removed 0 bases at V and 3 bases at J, leaving 11 bases unmatched. Per the germline V gene, CDR1 is SGHRS and CDR2 is YFSETQ. Study results and caveats: Blood from ankylosing spondylitis patients appeared to carry a characteristic roughly eight-variant TCR beta motif.

TCRdb analysed the 5' RACE reads with MiXCR anew, one entry per CDR3 protein. This sample carries about 220,000 distinct CDR3 sequences, around 7.9% of them seen once, and the ten largest clones take 11% to 15%. This clonotype originated in a male donor with ankylosing spondylitis. Sequences were obtained from blood, either unsorted or a sorted T cell fraction (not recorded which). The chain recombines TRBV5-1 with TRBJ2-3, with TRBD2 identical over 9 bases. The CDR3 DNA is TGCGCCAGCAGCTTGGACAAGCGGGAGGTAGTAACGACAGATACGCAGTATTTT. Protein sequence: CASSLDKREVVTTDTQYF.